The 30 T cell receptor beta chains reported below all come from one sample, sequenced in a study of response to subunit inactivated influenza vaccine. TCRdb called the RT-PCR reads again in MiXCR, with one record for every CDR3 protein. The profile shows hundreds of thousands of distinct CDR3 sequences, roughly 8.2% of them singletons. Specimen: PBMCs from blood, collected around 25 months after vaccination. The receptors come from a man between 50 and 69 years old who received an inactivated influenza vaccine.

The DNA of the CDR3 is TGTGCCAGCAGCTTAGAAGGGACTAGCGGGAGGGATACGCAGTATTTT. Its translation: CASSLEGTSGRDTQYF. The chain couples TRBV7-8 to TRBJ2-3, with 15 positions matching TRBD2. Germline V gene data show CDR1 as SGHVS and CDR2 as FQNEAQ. The CDR3 has 16 amino acids. Trimming at V came to 1 base and at J to 6 bases, leaving 2 bases not matched to a gene.

This clonotype was seen more than once but under ten times. The V call is TRBV20-1, the J call TRBJ1-2, with 7 bases lining up with TRBD1. With V trimmed by 3 bases and J by 0 bases, 4 bases remained unmatched. This CDR3 is built from 14 residues. Germline lookup yields CDR1 DFQATT and CDR2 SNEGSKA (reference sequence). CDR3 amino acids: CSASKGAANYGYTF. The CDR3, as DNA: TGCAGTGCTAGCAAGGGGGCAGCTAACTATGGCTACACCTTC.

This clonotype was detected a few times. The CDR3 protein is CASSVQGLNTGELFF. CDR3 bases: TGTGCCAGCAGCGTACAGGGTTTAAACACCGGGGAGCTGTTTTTT. V gene TRBV9 combines with J gene TRBJ2-2; TRBD1 might be the D (5 bases). Germline lookup yields CDR1 SGDLS and CDR2 YYNGEE. The CDR3 contains 15 residues. V was clipped by 1 base and J by 2 bases, with 9 bases between them. The variable domain in full, completed from reference TRBV9 and TRBJ2-2, reads DSGVTQTPKHLITATGQRVTLRCSPRSGDLSVYWYQQSLDQGLQFLIQYYNGEERAKGNILERFSAQQFPDLHSELNLSSLELGDSALYFCASSVQGLNTGELFFGEGSRLTVL.

Only a few counts were recorded for this clonotype. The rearrangement joins TRBV5-1 to TRBJ2-1; possible D gene TRBD1, 5 bases. Germline V gene sequence: CDR1 SGHRS, CDR2 YFSETQ. The CDR3 extends over 13 amino acids. The germline V and J ends were trimmed by 4 bases and 5 bases, with 10 bases remaining between them. CDR3 in amino acids: CASSKGVDNEQFF. The CDR3 DNA follows: TGCGCCAGCAGCAAAGGGGTAGACAATGAGCAGTTCTTC.

This rearrangement joins TRBV28 to TRBJ2-7, with TRBD1 as a possible D gene (6 bases). V was shortened by 6 bases and J by 0 bases, with 15 bases between the two germline ends. This CDR3 has 15 amino acids. CDR1 and CDR2 (germline): MDHEN, SYDVKM. The CDR3 here is CASSLNRDISYEQYF. The CDR3 DNA reads as TGTGCCAGCAGCCTAAACCGGGACATCTCCTACGAGCAGTACTTC.

This clonotype was observed a handful of times. The CDR3 DNA sequence: TGCGCCAGCAGCTTGGGCGGGAGCAGGATGAATGAGCAGTTCTTC. Protein: CASSLGGSRMNEQFF. The rearrangement joins TRBV5-1 to TRBJ2-1, with 7 bases aligning to TRBD2. CDR1 and CDR2 (germline): SGHRS, YFSETQ. CDR3 length equals 15 residues. V was pared by 0 bases and J by 7 bases, with 7 bases of the junction left unmatched.

V gene TRBV7-2 combines with J gene TRBJ2-5; perhaps TRBD2 as D (5 bases). Trimming left V 11 bases short and J 2 bases short, with 12 bases between. Germline CDR1 SGHTA, CDR2 FQGNSA. CDR3 size: 12 residues. The CDR3 loop is CAGRGKQETQYF. Written as DNA, the CDR3 is TGTGCCGGCCGAGGGAAACAAGAGACCCAGTACTTC.

About this clonotype: This may come from a read error, since a much larger clone is one base off. V usage is TRBV15 and J usage is TRBJ1-5; D gene unclear. From germline, CDR1 is LNHNV and CDR2 YYDKDF (reference sequence). This CDR3 comprises 13 residues. The CDR3 coding sequence is TGTGCCACCAGCATGGTACGCAATGAGCCCCAGCATTTT. Amino acid sequence: CATSMVRNEPQHF.

The chain links TRBV19 to TRBJ1-2; perhaps TRBD1 as D (5 bases). The CDR3 runs to 14 residues. Germline-derived CDR1 and CDR2 are LNHDA and SQIVND (reference sequence). Trimming removed 10 bases at V and 2 bases at J, with 17 bases between. CDR3 in DNA: TGTGCCACCAAGTTCGGGACTCAAAACTATGGCTACACCTTC. Its translation: CATKFGTQNYGYTF.

The sample holds many counts of this clonotype. The V gene is TRBV27, the J gene TRBJ2-3, with D hard to call. This CDR3 spans 17 amino acids. Per germline, CDR1 MNHEY and CDR2 SMNVEV (reference sequence). Deletions cut 5 bases from V and 0 bases from J, with 18 bases between. The CDR3: CASSPRGGQTSTDTQYF. The CDR3 DNA follows: TGTGCCAGCAGTCCAAGAGGTGGGCAGACTAGCACAGATACGCAGTATTTT.

The chain has TRBV4-1 and TRBJ2-3, with D maybe TRBD2 (6 bases). The CDR3 spans 13 residues. The V and J ends lost 1 base and 11 bases respectively, with 13 bases between them. Germline values: CDR1 MGHRA, CDR2 YSYEKL. CDR3 in DNA: TGCGCCAGCAGCCAAGGAGGGCAGCGGGTGCAGTATTTT. Translating it yields CASSQGGQRVQYF.

There are many counts of this clonotype. The chain combines TRBV29-1 with TRBJ2-1, with D maybe TRBD1 (5 bases). This CDR3 region has 15 residues. The V end was cut by 4 bases, the J end by 2 bases, with 15 bases between. Germline V gene data show CDR1 as SQVTM and CDR2 as ANQGSEA. CDR3 in amino acids: CSVGLRGVPYNEQFF. In nucleotides, the CDR3 is TGCAGCGTTGGGCTAAGGGGTGTCCCCTACAATGAGCAGTTCTTC.

The chain recombines TRBV12-3 or TRBV12-4 with TRBJ2-1; D may match TRBD1 or TRBD2 (6 bases each). The V end was cut by 3 bases, the J end by 3 bases, with 18 bases between. The CDR3 has 17 amino acids. Here the CDR3 DNA reads TGTGCCAGCAGTTTCGGGGGCGGCGCGGTCGGCTACAATGAGCAGTTCTTC. It specifies CASSFGGGAVGYNEQFF.

The sample holds many counts of this clonotype. J is TRBJ2-2 and V is TRBV27, with TRBD1 matching 7 bases. The CDR3 is 13 residues long. Germline lookup yields CDR1 MNHEY and CDR2 SMNVEV (reference sequence). J was trimmed by 6 bases and V by 6 bases; bases with no gene match: 4. The CDR3 DNA reads as TGTGCCAGCAGGAACAGGGGCGCCGGGGAGCTGTTTTTT. Translating it yields CASRNRGAGELFF.

There are many counts of this clonotype. CDR3 loop: CASSQAYQRESYEQYF. The CDR3 nucleotides are TGTGCCAGCAGCCAAGCTTACCAGCGGGAGTCTTACGAGCAGTACTTC. This rearrangement joins TRBV4-2 to TRBJ2-7, with 8 bases matching TRBD2. V was clipped by 1 base and J by 4 bases; unmatched bases: 9. The germline V gene encodes CDR1 LGHNA and CDR2 YNFKEQ. This CDR3 is 16 amino acids long.

This clonotype was recorded a few times. The rearrangement uses TRBV12-3 or TRBV12-4 and TRBJ2-5; TRBD1 is a possible D gene (6 bases). CDR3 size: 13 residues. Trimming took off 6 bases at V and 4 bases at J, with 12 bases between the two ends. CDR3 bases: TGTGCCAGCAGCCAGGGGTTCCTAGAGACCCAGTACTTC. This codes for CASSQGFLETQYF.

The rearrangement joins TRBV9 to TRBJ2-3, with TRBD2 matching over 9 bases. V shed 1 base and J 6 bases; nucleotides not matched to a gene: 9. This CDR3 region has 16 residues. From germline, CDR1 is SGDLS and CDR2 YYNGEE. Here the CDR3 reads CASSVFVAGGPDTQYF. The CDR3 DNA follows: TGTGCCAGCAGCGTATTTGTGGCGGGAGGGCCCGATACGCAGTATTTT. The variable domain in full, with the rest retrieved from reference TRBV9 and TRBJ2-3, is DSGVTQTPKHLITATGQRVTLRCSPRSGDLSVYWYQQSLDQGLQFLIQYYNGEERAKGNILERFSAQQFPDLHSELNLSSLELGDSALYFCASSVFVAGGPDTQYFGPGTRLTVL.

The sample holds a few counts of this clonotype. V usage is TRBV7-7 and J usage is TRBJ2-2; TRBD2 matches 7 bases. The CDR3 runs to 14 residues. Trimming cost V 5 bases and J 8 bases; bases outside gene matches: 8. The germline V gene has CDR1 SSHAT and CDR2 FNYEAQ (reference sequence). CDR3 DNA sequence: TGTGCCAGCAGCCGACTAGCCGAGACGGGGGAGCTGTTTTTT. As protein: CASSRLAETGELFF.

This clonotype was observed many times. This chain joins TRBV29-1 and TRBJ2-7; D possibly corresponds to TRBD1 (5 bases). The CDR3 runs to 13 residues. The germline gives CDR1 SQVTM, CDR2 ANQGSEA. CDR3 coding DNA: TGCAGTGCCAGAAGGGGTACCTCCTACGAGCAGTACTTC. Translation gives CSARRGTSYEQYF.

The CDR3 DNA sequence: TGCGCCAGCAGCCAAGTCTGGCATAGCGGGGGGGCCGGAGGGATAGAGACCCAGTACTTC. Protein: CASSQVWHSGGAGGIETQYF. This rearrangement joins TRBV4-1 to TRBJ2-5; 11 bases line up with TRBD2. This CDR3 spans 20 amino acids. The junction had 17 bases not matched to a gene; V was cut back by 1 base and J by 4 bases. Germline V CDR1 and CDR2: MGHRA, YSYEKL.

This clonotype occurred many times. The V call is TRBV20-1, the J call TRBJ2-1; 16 positions agree with TRBD2. The germline V gene has CDR1 DFQATT and CDR2 SNEGSKA (reference sequence). V shed 2 bases and J 0 bases; nucleotides not matched to a gene: 10. The CDR3 length is 20 residues. The CDR3 region is CSARPLRGLAGGSSYNEQFF. The CDR3 nucleotides are TGCAGTGCTAGACCCTTAAGGGGACTAGCGGGAGGGTCCTCCTACAATGAGCAGTTCTTC.

The sample holds a few counts of this clonotype. The rearrangement joins TRBV15 to TRBJ2-7; D tentatively reads TRBD1 or TRBD2 (5 bases each). The CDR3 is made up of 14 amino acids. The V end lost 4 bases, the J end lost 2 bases, and 12 bases lay between the germline ends. Germline loops: CDR1 LNHNV, CDR2 YYDKDF (reference sequence). The CDR3 sequence is CATSTRDGTYEQYF. CDR3 sequence (DNA): TGTGCCACCAGCACCCGGGACGGGACCTACGAGCAGTACTTC.

In this sample, this clonotype turned up many times. The gene calls are TRBV4-3 and TRBJ2-6; D may be TRBD1 (5 bases). Germline lookup yields CDR1 LGHNA and CDR2 YSLEER. The CDR3 runs 15 residues. Trimming cost V 5 bases and J 0 bases, with 8 bases left between them. The CDR3 DNA is TGCGCCAGCAGCGCAGGGAACTCTGGGGCCAACGTCCTGACTTTC. Protein product: CASSAGNSGANVLTF.

Only a few counts were recorded for this clonotype. The V call is TRBV2, the J call TRBJ2-2, with D unclear. Germline loops: CDR1 SNHLY, CDR2 FYNNEI. The germline V and J ends were trimmed by 8 bases and 0 bases, with 13 bases remaining between them. This CDR3 region has 15 residues. The CDR3 sequence is CASSPDSSNTGELFF. CDR3 DNA: TGTGCCAGCTCCCCGGATTCGTCGAACACCGGGGAGCTGTTTTTT.

This clonotype was counted at least ten times. The genes are TRBV20-1 and TRBJ1-4; maybe TRBD1 (5 bases). The germline V gene has CDR1 DFQATT and CDR2 SNEGSKA (reference sequence). V lost 1 base and J 7 bases, leaving 10 bases between the germline ends. The CDR3 runs 13 residues. The CDR3, as DNA: TGCAGTGCTAGAGGCAGGGATGGTGAAAAACTGTTTTTT. Its protein is CSARGRDGEKLFF.

Ten or more counts support this clonotype. The chain combines TRBV10-3 with TRBJ1-4, with unresolved D. The V end was cut by 4 bases, the J end by 0 bases, with 9 bases between. The CDR3 contains 15 residues. Germline CDR1 ENHRY, CDR2 SYGVKD. CDR3 amino acids: CAISGAHATNEKLFF. Written as DNA, the CDR3 is TGTGCCATCAGTGGGGCCCACGCAACTAATGAAAAACTGTTTTTT.

The V and J genes are TRBV9 and TRBJ2-7; 7 bases fit TRBD1. Trimming took 3 bases from V and 2 from J; bases not matched to a gene: 8. CDR1 and CDR2 (germline): SGDLS, YYNGEE. CDR3 length: 15 amino acids. The CDR3 loop reads CASSAGGQAPYEQYF. The CDR3 region has the DNA TGTGCCAGCAGCGCCGGCGGACAGGCTCCCTACGAGCAGTACTTC. Filled out from reference TRBV9 and TRBJ2-7, the complete variable domain reads DSGVTQTPKHLITATGQRVTLRCSPRSGDLSVYWYQQSLDQGLQFLIQYYNGEERAKGNILERFSAQQFPDLHSELNLSSLELGDSALYFCASSAGGQAPYEQYFGPGTRLTVT.

This clonotype was counted between two and nine times. V and J are TRBV29-1 and TRBJ2-3, with 9 bases matching TRBD1. Trimming took 6 bases from V and 5 from J; bases not matched to a gene: 9. The germline CDR1 and CDR2 sequences are SQVTM and ANQGSEA. This CDR3 is built from 14 residues. Here the CDR3 DNA reads TGCAGCGTGGGGACAGGGACTAACGGAGATACGCAGTATTTT. It codes for CSVGTGTNGDTQYF.

This clonotype was seen many times. This chain joins TRBV10-3 and TRBJ2-3; 9 nucleotides align to TRBD2. Germline CDR1 and CDR2: ENHRY and SYGVKD. The CDR3 extends over 15 amino acids. J gave up 2 bases and V 2 bases, and 2 bases lay outside the gene matches. CDR3 sequence reads: CAISEIAGDTDTQYF. The CDR3 nucleotides are TGTGCCATCAGTGAGATAGCGGGGGACACAGATACGCAGTATTTT.

Only a few counts were recorded for this clonotype. The chain employs TRBV11-2 and TRBJ2-7; D is possibly TRBD1 (5 bases). V lost 5 bases to trimming and J lost 3 bases, with 14 bases between them. This CDR3 is 14 amino acids long. CDR1 and CDR2 from the germline V gene are SGHAT and FQNNGV. CDR3 sequence: CASSLRSGFYEQYF. The CDR3 DNA sequence: TGTGCCAGCAGCCTTAGGTCAGGGTTCTACGAGCAGTACTTC. Supplemented by reference TRBV11-2 and TRBJ2-7, the full variable domain reads EAGVAQSPRYKIIEKRQSVAFWCNPISGHATLYWYQQILGQGPKLLIQFQNNGVVDDSQLPKDRFSAERLKGVDSTLKIQPAKLEDSAVYLCASSLRSGFYEQYFGPGTRLTVT.